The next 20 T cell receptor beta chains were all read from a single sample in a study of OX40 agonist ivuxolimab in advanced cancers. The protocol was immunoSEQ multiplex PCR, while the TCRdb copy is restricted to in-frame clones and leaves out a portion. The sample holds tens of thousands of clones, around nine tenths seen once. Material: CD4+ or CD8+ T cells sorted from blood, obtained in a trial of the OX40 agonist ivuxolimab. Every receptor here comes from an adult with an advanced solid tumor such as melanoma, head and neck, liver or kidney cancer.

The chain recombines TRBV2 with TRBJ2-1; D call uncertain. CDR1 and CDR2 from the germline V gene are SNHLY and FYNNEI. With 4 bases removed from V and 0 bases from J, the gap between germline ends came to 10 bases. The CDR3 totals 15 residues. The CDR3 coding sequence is TGTGCCAGCAGTGGGCAGACGAGCTCCTACAATGAGCAGTTCTTC. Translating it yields CASSGQTSSYNEQFF.

DNA for the CDR3: TGTGCCAGCAGTTTTAGTAAACCCGACGGGACAGGGGTTTGGAAACTGTTTTTT. This translates into CASSFSKPDGTGVWKLFF. The chain employs TRBV27 and TRBJ1-4, with 10 bases lining up with TRBD1. The CDR3 covers 18 residues. Trimming cost V 3 bases and J 11 bases; bases outside gene matches: 18. Germline CDR1 reads MNHEY; CDR2 reads SMNVEV (reference sequence).

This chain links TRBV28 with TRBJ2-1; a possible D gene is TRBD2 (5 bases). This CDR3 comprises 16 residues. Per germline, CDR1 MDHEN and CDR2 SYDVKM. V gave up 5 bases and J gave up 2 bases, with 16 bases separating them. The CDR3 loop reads CASSKTDGIPYNEQFF. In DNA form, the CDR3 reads TGTGCCAGCAGTAAGACCGACGGGATCCCCTACAATGAGCAGTTCTTC.

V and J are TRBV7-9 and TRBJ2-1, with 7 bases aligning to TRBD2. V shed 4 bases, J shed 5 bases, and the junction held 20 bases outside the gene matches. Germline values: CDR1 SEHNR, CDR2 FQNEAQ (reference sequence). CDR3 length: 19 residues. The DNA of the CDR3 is TGTGCCAGCAGCTCCCCCCTGGGACTAAAGCGGGTGCCACACAATGAGCAGTTCTTC. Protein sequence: CASSSPLGLKRVPHNEQFF.

CDR3 sequence: CASSQDTREGTYEQYF. In nucleotides, the CDR3 is TGCGCCAGCAGCCAAGATACACGGGAGGGGACCTACGAGCAGTACTTC. The rearrangement links TRBV4-1 to TRBJ2-7; TRBD2 agrees at 8 bases. Germline V gene sequence: CDR1 MGHRA, CDR2 YSYEKL. The trim removed 0 bases at V and 2 bases at J, leaving 6 bases unmatched. CDR3 size: 16 residues.

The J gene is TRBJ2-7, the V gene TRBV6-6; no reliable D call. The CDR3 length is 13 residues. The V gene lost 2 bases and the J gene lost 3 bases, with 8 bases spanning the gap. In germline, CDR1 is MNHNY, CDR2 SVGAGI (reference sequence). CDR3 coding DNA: TGTGCCAGCAGTTACCTCACCGGCTACGAGCAGTACTTC. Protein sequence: CASSYLTGYEQYF.

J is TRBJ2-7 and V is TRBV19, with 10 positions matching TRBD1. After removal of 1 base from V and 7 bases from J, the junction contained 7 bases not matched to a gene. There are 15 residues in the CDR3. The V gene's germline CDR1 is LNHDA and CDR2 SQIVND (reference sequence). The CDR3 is CASSIGAGTGEEQYF. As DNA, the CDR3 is TGTGCCAGTAGTATAGGGGCCGGGACAGGGGAAGAGCAGTACTTC. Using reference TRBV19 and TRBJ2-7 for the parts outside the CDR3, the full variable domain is DGGITQSPKYLFRKEGQNVTLSCEQNLNHDAMYWYRQDPGQGLRLIYYSQIVNDFQKGDIAEGYSVSREKKESFPLTVTSAQKNPTAFYLCASSIGAGTGEEQYFGPGTRLTVT.

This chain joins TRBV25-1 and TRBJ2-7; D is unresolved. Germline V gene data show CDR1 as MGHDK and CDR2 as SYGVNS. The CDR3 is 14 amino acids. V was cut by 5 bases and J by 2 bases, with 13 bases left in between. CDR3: CASSFGPVTYEQYF. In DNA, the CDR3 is TGTGCCAGCAGTTTCGGACCCGTTACCTACGAGCAGTACTTC.

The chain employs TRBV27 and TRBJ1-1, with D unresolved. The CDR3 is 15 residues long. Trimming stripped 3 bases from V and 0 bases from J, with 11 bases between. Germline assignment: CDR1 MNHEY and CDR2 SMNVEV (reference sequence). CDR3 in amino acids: CASSFNPALNTEAFF. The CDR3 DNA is TGTGCCAGCAGTTTTAACCCAGCCCTGAACACTGAAGCTTTCTTT.

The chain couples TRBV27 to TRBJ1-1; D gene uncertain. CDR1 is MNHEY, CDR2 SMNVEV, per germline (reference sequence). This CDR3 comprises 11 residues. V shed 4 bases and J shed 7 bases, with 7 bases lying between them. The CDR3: CASSSNIEAFF. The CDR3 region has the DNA TGTGCCAGCAGTTCCAATATTGAAGCTTTCTTT.

The CDR3 spells CASGLVLAGGYTGELFF. In DNA form, the CDR3 reads TGTGCTAGTGGTTTGGTACTAGCGGGGGGGTACACCGGGGAGCTGTTTTTT. This chain connects TRBV12-5 to TRBJ2-2; 13 nucleotides agree with TRBD2. Germline assignment: CDR1 LGHNT and CDR2 FRNRAP. The CDR3 is made up of 17 amino acids. V dropped 0 bases and J dropped 3; count of bases not matched to a gene: 1.

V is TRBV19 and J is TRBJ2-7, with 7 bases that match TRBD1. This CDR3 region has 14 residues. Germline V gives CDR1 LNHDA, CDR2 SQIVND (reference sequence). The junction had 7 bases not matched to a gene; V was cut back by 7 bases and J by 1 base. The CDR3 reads CASNPGTESYEQYF. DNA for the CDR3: TGTGCCAGTAACCCCGGGACAGAATCCTACGAGCAGTACTTC.

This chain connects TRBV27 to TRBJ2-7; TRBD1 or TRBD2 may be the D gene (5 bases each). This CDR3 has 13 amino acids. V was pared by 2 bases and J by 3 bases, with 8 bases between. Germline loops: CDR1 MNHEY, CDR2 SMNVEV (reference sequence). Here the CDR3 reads CASSLGTNYEQYF. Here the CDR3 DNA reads TGTGCCAGCAGTTTAGGGACCAACTACGAGCAGTACTTC.

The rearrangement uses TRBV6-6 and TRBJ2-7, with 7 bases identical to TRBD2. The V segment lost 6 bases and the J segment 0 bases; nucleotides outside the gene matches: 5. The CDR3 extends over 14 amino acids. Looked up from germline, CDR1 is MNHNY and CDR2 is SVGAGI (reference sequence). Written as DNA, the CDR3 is TGTGCCAGCAGCCTATCGGGAGGCTCCTACGAGCAGTACTTC. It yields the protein CASSLSGGSYEQYF.

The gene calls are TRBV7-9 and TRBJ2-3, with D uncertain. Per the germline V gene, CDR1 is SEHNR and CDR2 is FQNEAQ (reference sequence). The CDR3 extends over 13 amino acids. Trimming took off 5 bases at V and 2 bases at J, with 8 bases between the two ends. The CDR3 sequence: CASSGVFTDTQYF. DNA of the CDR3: TGTGCCAGCAGCGGCGTTTTCACAGATACGCAGTATTTT.

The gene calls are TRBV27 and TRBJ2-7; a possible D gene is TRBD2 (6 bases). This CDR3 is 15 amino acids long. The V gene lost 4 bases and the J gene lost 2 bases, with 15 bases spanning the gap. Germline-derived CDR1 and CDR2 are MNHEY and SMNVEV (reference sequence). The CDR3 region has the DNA TGTGCCAGCAGTTACGCGGCGGGATCTCCCTACGAGCAGTACTTC. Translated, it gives CASSYAAGSPYEQYF.

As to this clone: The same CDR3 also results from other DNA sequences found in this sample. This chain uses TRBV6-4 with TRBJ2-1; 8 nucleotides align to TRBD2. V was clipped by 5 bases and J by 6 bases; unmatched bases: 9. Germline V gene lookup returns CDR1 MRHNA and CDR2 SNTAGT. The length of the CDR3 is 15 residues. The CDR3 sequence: CASSHTSGPSNEQFF. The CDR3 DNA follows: TGTGCCAGCAGTCACACTAGCGGTCCAAGCAATGAGCAGTTCTTC.

The CDR3 coding sequence is TGCGCCAGCAGCCAAGGGTACCTAGCGGGAAACGAGCAGTACTTC. Encoded protein: CASSQGYLAGNEQYF. The V call is TRBV4-3, the J call TRBJ2-7; TRBD2 matches at 9 bases. V shed 1 base and J 5 bases; nucleotides not matched to a gene: 6. CDR3 length: 15 amino acids. The germline CDR1 and CDR2 sequences are LGHNA and YSLEER.

DNA for the CDR3: TGTGCCAGCAGCTCAGCCCAGTGGAATCAGCCCCAGCATTTT. Amino acid sequence: CASSSAQWNQPQHF. The genes are TRBV7-6 and TRBJ1-5, with D uncertain. V was shortened by 4 bases and J by 4 bases, with 11 bases between the two germline ends. The CDR3 contains 14 residues. Germline values: CDR1 SGHVS, CDR2 FNYEAQ.

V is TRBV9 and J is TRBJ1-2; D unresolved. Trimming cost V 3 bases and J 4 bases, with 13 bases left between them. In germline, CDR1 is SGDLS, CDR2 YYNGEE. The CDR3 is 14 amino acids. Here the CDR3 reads CASSESTLGYGYTF. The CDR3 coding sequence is TGTGCCAGCAGCGAGTCGACCCTTGGCTATGGCTACACCTTC.